The clone carrying this T cell receptor beta chain occurred a few times. The PCR contained 60 Vbeta and 13 Jbeta primers. The table came from immunoSEQ multiplex PCR; TCRdb's copy has only in-frame clones and leaves some out. The sample gives more than 150,000 clones, 80% to 85% of which show up once; about 2% is in the top ten. This sample is drawn from a study of cytomegalovirus exposure and HLA in healthy donors. CDR3 size: 13 residues. Germline values: CDR1 SGHRS, CDR2 YFSETQ. V dropped 4 bases and J dropped 5; count of bases not matched to a gene: 2. This TCR was recovered from a young woman in good health and CMV-seronegative. This chain uses TRBV5-1 with TRBJ2-7, with 11 bases matching TRBD2. Sequencing was done on a sample of PBMCs. CDR3 sequence reads: CASSLGLADEQYF. The CDR3, as DNA: TGCGCCAGCAGCCTGGGACTAGCGGACGAGCAGTACTTC.